The 18 T cell receptor beta chains below were found in one sample sequenced in a study of cytomegalovirus exposure and HLA in healthy donors. Assay: immunoSEQ multiplex PCR; the TCRdb copy retains only in-frame clones and omits some. Altogether about 200,000 clones are present, 75% to 85% being singletons, with the ten largest covering 10% to 15%. The source material was PBMCs. The receptor source for this set is a woman aged 30 to 39 in good health and CMV-seropositive.

The V and J genes are TRBV2 and TRBJ2-3, with 9 bases that match TRBD1. The CDR3 length is 15 residues. J gave up 2 bases and V 4 bases, and 4 bases lay outside the gene matches. Germline CDR1 is SNHLY and CDR2 is FYNNEI. In DNA, the CDR3 is TGTGCCAGCAGTGGTTGGGACAGGGCCACAGATACGCAGTATTTT. It is translated as CASSGWDRATDTQYF.

In this sample, this clone turned up a few times. J is TRBJ2-7 and V is TRBV30; 7 bases map to TRBD1. There are 12 residues in the CDR3. The junction had 4 bases not matched to a gene; V was cut back by 5 bases and J by 3 bases. Per germline, CDR1 GTSNPN and CDR2 SVGIG (reference sequence). The CDR3 DNA is TGTGCCTGGGACAGGGAGAACTACGAGCAGTACTTC. Translation: CAWDRENYEQYF.

In this sample, this clone turned up a few times. This chain joins TRBV11-2 and TRBJ1-2; tentatively, D is TRBD1 (5 bases). This CDR3 has 12 amino acids. Germline values: CDR1 SGHAT, CDR2 FQNNGV. Trimming pared 5 bases from V and 7 bases from J, leaving 11 bases between. CDR3 in amino acids: CASSPQGGGYTF. The CDR3 DNA is TGTGCCAGCAGCCCCCAGGGTGGTGGCTACACCTTC.

The chain links TRBV14 to TRBJ2-3, with 10 bases that match TRBD2. The germline V gene encodes CDR1 SGHDN and CDR2 FVKESK. With 0 bases clipped from V and 8 bases from J, the junction kept 5 bases outside the gene matches. The CDR3 consists of 15 residues. The CDR3: CASSQDLAGVGTQYF. CDR3 bases: TGTGCCAGCAGCCAAGATCTAGCGGGAGTTGGTACGCAGTATTTT. Using reference TRBV14 and TRBJ2-3 for the parts outside the CDR3, the full variable domain is EAGVTQFPSHSVIEKGQTVTLRCDPISGHDNLYWYRRVMGKEIKFLLHFVKESKQDESGMPNNRFLAERTGGTYSTLKVQPAELEDSGVYFCASSQDLAGVGTQYFGPGTRLTVL.

A single count supports this clone. CDR3: CSAQKNTEAFF. The CDR3 nucleotides are TGCAGTGCTCAGAAGAACACTGAAGCTTTCTTT. The chain carries TRBV20-1 and TRBJ1-1, with D uncertain. Germline loops: CDR1 DFQATT, CDR2 SNEGSKA (reference sequence). Trimming took off 5 bases at V and 1 base at J, with 5 bases between the two ends. The CDR3 runs to 11 residues.

The V and J genes are TRBV6-6 and TRBJ2-1; no firm D call. CDR1 is MNHNY and CDR2 is SVGAGI in the germline V gene (reference sequence). CDR3 length equals 11 residues. V was shortened by 4 bases and J by 10 bases, with 8 bases between the two germline ends. The CDR3 region has the DNA TGTGCCAGCAGTTCCGTAAGCGAGCAGTTCTTC. Its translation: CASSSVSEQFF.

This clone was counted a few times. The chain couples TRBV5-1 to TRBJ1-2; 7 nucleotides match TRBD1. This CDR3 has 14 residues. The ends lost 4 bases at V and 0 bases at J; junction bases unmatched: 3. Germline V CDR1 and CDR2: SGHRS, YFSETQ. In DNA form, the CDR3 reads TGCGCCAGCAGCCCAGGGGGGCCTAACTATGGCTACACCTTC. This gives the protein CASSPGGPNYGYTF.

The J gene is TRBJ1-1, the V gene TRBV5-1; D is uncertain. Looked up from germline, CDR1 is SGHRS and CDR2 is YFSETQ. The CDR3 has 15 residues. The ends were cut back, 4 bases at V and 3 bases at J, with 16 bases in the middle. As DNA, the CDR3 is TGCGCCAGCAGCCGGGGAGACACCCGGGACACTGAAGCTTTCTTT. Its protein is CASSRGDTRDTEAFF.

The V gene is TRBV28, the J gene TRBJ1-4; 9 nucleotides align to TRBD1. This CDR3 comprises 18 residues. Per germline, CDR1 MDHEN and CDR2 SYDVKM. V lost 8 bases to trimming and J lost 7 bases; unmatched junction nucleotides: 20. This CDR3 reads CASGPPTVQGALSEKLFF. The CDR3 DNA reads TGTGCCAGCGGACCCCCGACGGTACAGGGGGCGCTGAGTGAAAAACTGTTTTTT.

The chain couples TRBV2 to TRBJ2-2, with TRBD2 as a possible D gene (7 bases). CDR3 size: 16 residues. The V and J ends lost 7 bases and 7 bases respectively, with 22 bases between them. The germline gives CDR1 SNHLY, CDR2 FYNNEI. CDR3 sequence reads: CASNPEGGARSGELFF. The CDR3 DNA is TGTGCCAGCAACCCAGAGGGGGGGGCGCGGAGCGGGGAGCTGTTTTTT.

The CDR3 region is CASSYSIVGGWTEAFF. In nucleotides, the CDR3 is TGTGCCAGCAGTTACTCGATAGTGGGGGGTTGGACTGAAGCTTTCTTT. V is TRBV6-5 and J is TRBJ1-1; D may be TRBD1 (5 bases). Germline V gene data show CDR1 as MNHEY and CDR2 as SVGAGI. This CDR3 has 16 amino acids. The germline V and J ends were trimmed by 0 bases and 5 bases, with 16 bases remaining between them.

The gene calls are TRBV5-1 and TRBJ1-3; D ambiguous. Germline V gene sequence: CDR1 SGHRS, CDR2 YFSETQ. Trimming shortened V by 4 bases and J by 4 bases, and 12 bases separated the two germline ends. The length of the CDR3 is 14 residues. The CDR3 DNA follows: TGCGCCAGCAGCGAGAGTACGGGGGGAAACACCATATATTTT. Translating it yields CASSESTGGNTIYF.

The chain employs TRBV6-5 and TRBJ2-7, with TRBD1 as a possible D gene (5 bases). Germline V gene sequence: CDR1 MNHEY, CDR2 SVGAGI. V lost 10 bases, J lost 6 bases, and 22 bases lay in between. The CDR3 runs 14 residues. The CDR3 DNA follows: TGTGCCACCAAGGACATCAGGACGGTCGGCGAGCAGTACTTC. Translating it yields CATKDIRTVGEQYF.

This chain connects TRBV5-1 to TRBJ2-7; a possible D gene is TRBD2 (6 bases). Between the trimmed V and J ends, which lost 4 bases and 3 bases, there was a span of 8 bases. This CDR3 region has 12 residues. Germline assignment: CDR1 SGHRS and CDR2 YFSETQ. The CDR3 DNA is TGCGCCAGCAGCGGGGGGTTCTACGAGCAGTACTTC. It codes for CASSGGFYEQYF. The full variable domain, with the rest looked up from reference TRBV5-1 and TRBJ2-7, is KAGVTQTPRYLIKTRGQQVTLSCSPISGHRSVSWYQQTPGQGLQFLFEYFSETQRNKGNFPGRFSGRQFSNSRSEMNVSTLELGDSALYLCASSGGFYEQYFGPGTRLTVT.

This sequence joins TRBV6-1 and TRBJ2-5; weak D call: TRBD1 (5 bases). The CDR3 covers 14 residues. The V gene lost 1 base and the J gene lost 4 bases, with 10 bases spanning the gap. Germline CDR1 MNHNS, CDR2 SASEGT. In DNA, the CDR3 is TGTGCCAGCAGTGAAGGCAGGGTCGGAGAGACCCAGTACTTC. It is translated as CASSEGRVGETQYF.

The V and J genes are TRBV11-2 and TRBJ2-7; possibly TRBD1 for D (5 bases). V was pared by 1 base and J by 7 bases, with 11 bases between. Germline CDR1 SGHAT, CDR2 FQNNGV. CDR3 length: 13 amino acids. CDR3 DNA sequence: TGTGCCAGCAGCTTAGGCTTGGGGCGAGAGCAGTACTTC. It specifies CASSLGLGREQYF.

In this sample, this clone turned up once. The genes are TRBV6-1 and TRBJ1-2, with 8 bases that match TRBD1. Germline V lookup: CDR1 MNHNS, CDR2 SASEGT. Unmatched junction bases numbered 9, after V lost 4 bases and J lost 5 bases. The CDR3 is made up of 15 amino acids. The CDR3 spells CASSVGGTGGYGYTF. CDR3 sequence (DNA): TGTGCCAGCAGTGTGGGGGGGACAGGCGGGTATGGCTACACCTTC.

The chain couples TRBV28 to TRBJ2-1; D remains ambiguous. There are 11 residues in the CDR3. Trimming cost V 11 bases and J 6 bases, with 11 bases left between them. CDR1 and CDR2 (germline): MDHEN, SYDVKM. The chain's CDR3 is CAVGPGNEQFF. The CDR3 bases are TGTGCCGTAGGCCCGGGCAATGAGCAGTTCTTC.